This T cell receptor beta chain stems from a study of tumor-infiltrating lymphocytes in primary liver carcinoma. Unsorted whole blood supplied the blood RNA, and germline DNA was isolated too. V lost 9 bases and J 5 bases, leaving 17 bases between the germline ends. CDR3 size: 13 residues. Germline CDR1 and CDR2: SGHKS and YYEKEE (reference sequence). With about 470 ng total RNA as template and a constant-region primer, TCR beta cDNA was made. Nested multiplex PCR, run for three rounds with slightly modified ARM-PCR, yielded TCR beta libraries. Forward primers for TRBV1-TRBV30 and a C-beta reverse primer served the first two PCR rounds, at 10 cycles each. A single record per CDR3 protein comes from TCRdb applying MiXCR to the multiplex PCR reads. Of almost 200,000 distinct CDR3 sequences listed, 65% are singletons.

The rearrangement uses TRBV5-5 and TRBJ1-2; D gene uncertain. The material sequenced was peripheral blood. This clonotype was sampled from a woman aged 55-69 years with primary liver carcinoma and hepatitis B virus infection. Here the CDR3 DNA reads TGTGCCAACAACTTACCGGGCGGATATGGCTACACCTTC. Translating gives CANNLPGGYGYTF.